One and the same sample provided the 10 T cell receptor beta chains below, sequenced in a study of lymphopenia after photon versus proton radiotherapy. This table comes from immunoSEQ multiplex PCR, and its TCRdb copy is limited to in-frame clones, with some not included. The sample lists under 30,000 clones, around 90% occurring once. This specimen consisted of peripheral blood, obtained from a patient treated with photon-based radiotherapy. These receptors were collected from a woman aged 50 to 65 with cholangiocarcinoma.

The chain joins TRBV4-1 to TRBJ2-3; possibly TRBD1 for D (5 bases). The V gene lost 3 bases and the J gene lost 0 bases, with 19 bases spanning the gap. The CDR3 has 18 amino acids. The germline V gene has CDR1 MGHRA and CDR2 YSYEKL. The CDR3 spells CASSQGPAADPSTDTQYF. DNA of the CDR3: TGCGCCAGCAGCCAGGGGCCCGCGGCAGATCCTAGCACAGATACGCAGTATTTT.

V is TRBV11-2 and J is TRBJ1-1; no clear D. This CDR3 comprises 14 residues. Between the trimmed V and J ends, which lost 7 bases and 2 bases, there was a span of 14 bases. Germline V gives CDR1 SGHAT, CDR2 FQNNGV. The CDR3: CASTYGPPNTEAFF. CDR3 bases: TGTGCCAGCACCTACGGCCCGCCCAACACTGAAGCTTTCTTT.

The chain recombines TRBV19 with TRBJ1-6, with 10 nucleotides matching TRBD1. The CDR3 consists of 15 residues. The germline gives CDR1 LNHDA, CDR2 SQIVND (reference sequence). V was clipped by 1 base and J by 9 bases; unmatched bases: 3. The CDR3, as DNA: TGTGCCAGTAGTATAGGGGACAGGGGTGGTTCACCCCTCCACTTT. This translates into CASSIGDRGGSPLHF.

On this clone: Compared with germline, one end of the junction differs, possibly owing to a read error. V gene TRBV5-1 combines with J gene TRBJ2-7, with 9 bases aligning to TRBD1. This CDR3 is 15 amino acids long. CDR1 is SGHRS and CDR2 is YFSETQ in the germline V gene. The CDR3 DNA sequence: TGCGCCAGCAGTTTGGTAAGCGGGACAGGGAGATTGGAGTACTTC. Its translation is CASSLVSGTGRLEYF.

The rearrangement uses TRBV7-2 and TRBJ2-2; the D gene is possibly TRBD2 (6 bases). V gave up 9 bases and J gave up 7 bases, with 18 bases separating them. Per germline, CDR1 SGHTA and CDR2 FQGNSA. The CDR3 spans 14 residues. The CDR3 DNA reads TGTGCCAGTGCTCCCGGGGGTCGAGACGGGGAGCTGTTTTTT. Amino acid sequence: CASAPGGRDGELFF. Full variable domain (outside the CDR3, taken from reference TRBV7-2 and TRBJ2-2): GAGVSQSPSNKVTEKGKDVELRCDPISGHTALYWYRQSLGQGLEFLIYFQGNSAPDKSGLPSDRFSAERTGGSVSTLTIQRTQQEDSAVYLCASAPGGRDGELFFGEGSRLTVL.

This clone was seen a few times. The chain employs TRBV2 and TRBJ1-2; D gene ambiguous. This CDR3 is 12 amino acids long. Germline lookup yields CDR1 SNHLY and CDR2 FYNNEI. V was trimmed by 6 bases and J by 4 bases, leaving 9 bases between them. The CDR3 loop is CASSARGYGYTF. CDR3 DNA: TGTGCCAGCAGCGCACGAGGCTATGGCTACACCTTC.

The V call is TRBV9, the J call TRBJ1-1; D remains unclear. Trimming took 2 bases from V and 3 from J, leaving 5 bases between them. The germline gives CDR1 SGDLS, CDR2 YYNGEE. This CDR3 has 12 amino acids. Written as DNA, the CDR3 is TGTGCCAGCAGCGTTAGCGACACTGAAGCTTTCTTT. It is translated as CASSVSDTEAFF.

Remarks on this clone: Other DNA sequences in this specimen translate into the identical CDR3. CDR3 in amino acids: CASSLVPGWNYGYTF. The CDR3 DNA follows: TGTGCCAGCAGCTTAGTCCCAGGGTGGAACTATGGCTACACCTTC. V gene TRBV11-2 combines with J gene TRBJ1-2; maybe TRBD1 (5 bases). From germline, CDR1 is SGHAT and CDR2 FQNNGV. Trimming removed 1 base from V and 2 bases from J, with 11 bases in between. The CDR3 is made up of 15 amino acids.

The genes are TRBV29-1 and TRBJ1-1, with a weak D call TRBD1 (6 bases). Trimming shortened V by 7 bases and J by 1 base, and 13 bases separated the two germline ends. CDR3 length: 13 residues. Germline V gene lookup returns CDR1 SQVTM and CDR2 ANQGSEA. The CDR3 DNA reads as TGCAGCGCCGGACAGTCCCCGAACACTGAAGCTTTCTTT. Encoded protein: CSAGQSPNTEAFF.

The CDR3 coding sequence is TGTGCCAGTAGTTACCAACCAACTAGCGGGGGGATCGATACGCAGTATTTT. It specifies CASSYQPTSGGIDTQYF. The rearrangement joins TRBV19 to TRBJ2-3; 12 positions agree with TRBD2. The trim removed 5 bases at V and 6 bases at J, leaving 12 bases unmatched. Germline values: CDR1 LNHDA, CDR2 SQIVND (reference sequence). This CDR3 has 17 amino acids.